The rows below give T cell receptor beta chains drawn from one sample of a study of shared clonotypes between healthy human individuals. Sequenced by immunoSEQ multiplex PCR; TCRdb stores in-frame clones only, minus some. The sample gives 700,000 to 950,000 clones, about 96% of which show up once; approximately 0.2% is in the top ten. Sequencing used naive CD8+ T cells sorted from blood. The receptors originated from a man under 40 in good health. CDR3s leave out the opening cysteine and the closing phenylalanine or tryptophan. Each record gives: J gene, V gene, CDR3 protein.

j_gene: TRBJ2-7
v_gene: TRBV29-1
CDR3aa: SVRLPNDNEQY

j_gene: TRBJ2-7
v_gene: TRBV9
CDR3aa: ASSAGLDGYEQY

j_gene: TRBJ2-2
v_gene: TRBV5-5
CDR3aa: ATAGTPLSGELF

j_gene: TRBJ2-7
v_gene: TRBV5-1
CDR3aa: ASSLGNSGRAAYEQY

j_gene: TRBJ2-1
v_gene: TRBV6-1
CDR3aa: AIKGAGFNEQF

j_gene: TRBJ2-1
v_gene: TRBV10-3
CDR3aa: AISVGTRVFNEQF

j_gene: TRBJ2-7
v_gene: TRBV29-1
CDR3aa: SARDGSYEQY

j_gene: TRBJ1-3
v_gene: TRBV9
CDR3aa: ASRDSGNTIY

j_gene: TRBJ2-1
v_gene: TRBV19
CDR3aa: ASSISSGSGEQF

j_gene: TRBJ2-1
v_gene: TRBV19
CDR3aa: ASSSWTSGSPYEQF

j_gene: TRBJ2-2
v_gene: TRBV27
CDR3aa: ASSGVGRSITGELF

j_gene: TRBJ2-4
v_gene: TRBV10-2
CDR3aa: ASSEEHILAKNIQY

j_gene: TRBJ1-2
v_gene: TRBV4-1
CDR3aa: ASSQVYSANYGYT

j_gene: TRBJ1-1
v_gene: TRBV27
CDR3aa: ASSLVRGLTTEAF

j_gene: TRBJ1-1
v_gene: TRBV4-3
CDR3aa: ASSQHVTVNTEAF

j_gene: TRBJ1-5
v_gene: TRBV18
CDR3aa: ASSPASRGAYSNQPQH

j_gene: TRBJ2-1
v_gene: TRBV30
CDR3aa: AWSALAGVWSSYNEQF

j_gene: TRBJ2-7
v_gene: TRBV14
CDR3aa: ASSRTGTGIDRYEQY

j_gene: TRBJ1-1
v_gene: TRBV10-3
CDR3aa: AIRGQAGTTNTEAF

j_gene: TRBJ1-5
v_gene: TRBV2
CDR3aa: ASGRNRAQGRNQPQH

j_gene: TRBJ1-1
v_gene: TRBV7-8
CDR3aa: ASSPRGGTEAF

j_gene: TRBJ2-7
v_gene: TRBV28
CDR3aa: ASSWGSEQY

j_gene: TRBJ1-1
v_gene: TRBV11-2
CDR3aa: ASSTARTGGTEAF

j_gene: TRBJ2-7
v_gene: TRBV7-9
CDR3aa: ASTHSGRDYEQY

j_gene: TRBJ1-1
v_gene: TRBV13
CDR3aa: ASSRGTPNTEAF

j_gene: TRBJ2-1
v_gene: TRBV6-5
CDR3aa: ASSYSGGTLPQF

j_gene: TRBJ2-2
v_gene: TRBV27
CDR3aa: ASSTRGPDTGELF

j_gene: TRBJ2-7
v_gene: TRBV5-6
CDR3aa: ASSSGGGTSLPYEQY

j_gene: TRBJ2-3
v_gene: TRBV27
CDR3aa: ASSFTGLATQY